This T cell receptor beta chain was recorded in a study of human T cells and chemical hapten exposure. TCRdb reprocessed the RACE reads via MiXCR and lists one record per CDR3 protein. The sample has approximately 79,000 distinct CDR3 sequences, about 9% seen once; the top ten hold roughly 1.5%. This clonotype was counted only a few times. Regarding time point: healthy volunteer bleed at 6 weeks. The template was total RNA from unfractionated whole blood. The length of the CDR3 is 15 residues. Trimming pared 1 base from V and 2 bases from J, leaving 9 bases between. Germline values: CDR1 MDHEN, CDR2 SYDVKM.

The sample comprised whole blood. This sequence was found in a male donor in good health. Some clones in this sample may be carry-over from other donors' samples. The chain has TRBV28 and TRBJ1-3; D is unclear. CDR3 residues: CASSLSTMAGNTIYF. The CDR3 nucleotides read TGTGCCAGCAGTTTATCCACTATGGCTGGAAACACCATATATTTT.